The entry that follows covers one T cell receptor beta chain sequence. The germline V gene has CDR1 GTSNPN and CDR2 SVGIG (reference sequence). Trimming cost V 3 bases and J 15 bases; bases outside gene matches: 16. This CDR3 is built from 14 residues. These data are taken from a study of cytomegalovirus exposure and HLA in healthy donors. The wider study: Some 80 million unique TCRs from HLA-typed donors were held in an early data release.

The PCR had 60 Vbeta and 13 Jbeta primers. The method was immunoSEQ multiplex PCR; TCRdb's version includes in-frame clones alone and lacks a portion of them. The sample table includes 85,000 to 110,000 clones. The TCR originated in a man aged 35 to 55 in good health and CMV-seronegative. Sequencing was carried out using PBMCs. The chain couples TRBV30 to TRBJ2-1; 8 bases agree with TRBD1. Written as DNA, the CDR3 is TGTGCCTGGAGCCGAGGTAATATTTGGGACAGGCGGTTCTTC. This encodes CAWSRGNIWDRRFF.